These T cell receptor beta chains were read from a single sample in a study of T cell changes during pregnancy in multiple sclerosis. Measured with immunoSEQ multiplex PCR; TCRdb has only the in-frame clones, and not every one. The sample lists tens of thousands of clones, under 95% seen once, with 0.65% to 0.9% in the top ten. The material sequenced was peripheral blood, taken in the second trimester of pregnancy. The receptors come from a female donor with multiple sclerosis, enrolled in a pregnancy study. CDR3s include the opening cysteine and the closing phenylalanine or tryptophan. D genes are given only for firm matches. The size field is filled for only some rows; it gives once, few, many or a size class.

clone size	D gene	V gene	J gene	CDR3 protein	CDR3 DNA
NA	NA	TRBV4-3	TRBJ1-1	CASSQDPGGLTDTEAFF	TGCGCCAGCAGCCAAGATCCCGGCGGTTTAACGGACACTGAAGCTTTCTTT
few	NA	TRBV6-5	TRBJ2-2	CASSAMGPDTGELFF	TGTGCCAGCAGTGCCATGGGCCCGGACACCGGGGAGCTGTTTTTT
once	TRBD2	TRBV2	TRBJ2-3	CASRSTSSPTDTQYF	TGTGCCAGCAGGTCGACTAGCTCCCCTACTGATACGCAGTATTTT
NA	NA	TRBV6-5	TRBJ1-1	CASRPPGQMNTEAFF	TGTGCCAGCAGGCCCCCGGGACAAATGAACACTGAAGCTTTCTTT
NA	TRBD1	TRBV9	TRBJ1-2	CASSASWGQPEILSNNYGYTF	TGTGCCAGCAGCGCCAGTTGGGGACAGCCCGAAATCCTCTCCAATAACTATGGCTACACCTTC
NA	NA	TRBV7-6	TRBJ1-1	CASSLVSGPNTEAFF	TGTGCCAGCAGCTTAGTTAGCGGACCGAACACTGAAGCTTTCTTT
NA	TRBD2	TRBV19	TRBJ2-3	CASSPGGGFNTQYF	TGTGCCAGTAGTCCCGGGGGAGGGTTCAATACGCAGTATTTT
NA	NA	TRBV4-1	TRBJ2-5	CASSQVPVGWDQETQYF	TGCGCCAGCAGCCAAGTCCCCGTCGGGTGGGACCAAGAGACCCAGTACTTC
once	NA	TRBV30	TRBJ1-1	CAWSVTTMNTEAFF	TGTGCCTGGAGTGTAACCACTATGAACACTGAAGCTTTCTTT
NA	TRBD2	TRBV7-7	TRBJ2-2	CASSSGLAGGANTGELFF	TGTGCTAGCAGCTCCGGACTAGCGGGGGGGGCGAACACCGGGGAGCTGTTTTTT
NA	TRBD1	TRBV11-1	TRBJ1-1	CASRGTGVGTEAFF	TGTGCCAGCAGAGGGACAGGGGTCGGCACTGAAGCTTTCTTT
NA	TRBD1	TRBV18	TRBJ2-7	CASNLGGSSYEQYF	TGTGCCAGCAATCTAGGGGGCAGCTCCTACGAGCAGTACTTC
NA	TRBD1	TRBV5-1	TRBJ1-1	CASSLGGTGVGTEAFF	TGCGCCAGCAGCTTGGGCGGGACAGGGGTCGGCACTGAAGCTTTCTTT
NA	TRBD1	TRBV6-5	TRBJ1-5	CASSWTGGNQPQHF	TGTGCCAGCAGTTGGACAGGGGGCAACCAGCCCCAGCATTTT
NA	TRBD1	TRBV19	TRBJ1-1	CASHTGGNTEAFF	TGTGCCAGTCACACAGGGGGGAACACTGAAGCTTTCTTT
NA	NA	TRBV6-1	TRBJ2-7	CASSGTGYEQYF	TGTGCCAGCAGCGGTACAGGCTACGAGCAGTACTTC
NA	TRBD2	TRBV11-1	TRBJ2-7	CASSSSSGRTYEQYF	TGTGCCAGCAGCTCATCTAGCGGGCGCACCTACGAGCAGTACTTC
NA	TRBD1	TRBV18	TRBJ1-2	CASSPLGQGASGYTF	TGTGCCAGCTCACCCCTAGGACAGGGGGCCTCAGGCTACACCTTC
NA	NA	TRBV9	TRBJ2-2	CASSPRYTGELFF	TGTGCCAGCAGCCCCCGGTACACCGGGGAGCTGTTTTTT
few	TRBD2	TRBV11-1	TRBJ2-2	CASRRLAGSGGELFF	TGTGCCAGCAGACGACTAGCGGGGAGTGGCGGGGAGCTGTTTTTT
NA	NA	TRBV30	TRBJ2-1	CAWREGQKFYNEQFF	TGTGCCTGGAGGGAAGGACAGAAGTTCTACAATGAGCAGTTCTTC
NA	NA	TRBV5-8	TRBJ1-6	CASSRGRPLHF	TGTGCCAGCAGCAGAGGAAGACCCCTCCACTTT
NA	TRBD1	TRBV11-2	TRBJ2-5	CASSLGQGRKTQYF	TGTGCCAGCAGCTTAGGACAGGGGAGGAAGACCCAGTACTTC
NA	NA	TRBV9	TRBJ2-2	CASSAVAGELFF	TGTGCCAGCAGCGCGGTAGCCGGGGAGCTGTTTTTT
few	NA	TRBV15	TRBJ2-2	CATSTHGELFF	TGTGCCACCAGCACCCACGGGGAGCTGTTTTTT
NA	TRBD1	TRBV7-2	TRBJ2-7	CASSLVGGQGTEQYF	TGTGCCAGCAGCTTAGTTGGAGGACAGGGTACCGAGCAGTACTTC
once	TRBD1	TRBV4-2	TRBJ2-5	CASSVRQGSYQETQYF	TGTGCCAGCAGCGTCCGACAGGGATCGTACCAAGAGACCCAGTACTTC
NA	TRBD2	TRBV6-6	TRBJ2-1	CAGTSGGALNEQFF	TGTGCCGGGACTAGCGGGGGGGCTCTAAATGAGCAGTTCTTC
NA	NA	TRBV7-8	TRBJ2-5	CASSFRWETQYF	TGTGCCAGCAGCTTTCGGTGGGAGACCCAGTACTTC
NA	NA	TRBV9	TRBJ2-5	CASSVTATYQETQYF	TGTGCCAGCAGCGTGACAGCTACGTACCAAGAGACCCAGTACTTC
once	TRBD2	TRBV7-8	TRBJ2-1	CASSLNLGRGGYNEQFF	TGTGCCAGCAGCTTAAATCTGGGGCGGGGGGGCTACAATGAGCAGTTCTTC
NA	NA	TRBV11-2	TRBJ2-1	CASSPVGGSSYNEQFF	TGTGCCAGCAGCCCCGTCGGAGGCAGCTCCTACAATGAGCAGTTCTTC
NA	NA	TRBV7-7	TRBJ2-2	CAGTRGGTGELFF	TGTGCCGGAACCAGAGGGGGCACCGGGGAGCTGTTTTTT
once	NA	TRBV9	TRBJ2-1	CASSVDGQTNEQFF	TGTGCCAGCAGCGTAGATGGACAAACTAATGAGCAGTTCTTC
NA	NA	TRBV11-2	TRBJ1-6	CASSFSPGGNSPLHF	TGTGCCAGCAGCTTCTCTCCGGGGGGGAATTCACCCCTCCACTTT
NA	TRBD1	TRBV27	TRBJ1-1	CASSTRDRGYTEAFF	TGTGCCAGCAGTACCCGGGACAGGGGGTATACTGAAGCTTTCTTT
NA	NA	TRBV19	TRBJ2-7	CASSIDLNSYYEQYF	TGTGCCAGTAGTATAGATCTCAACAGCTACTACGAGCAGTACTTC
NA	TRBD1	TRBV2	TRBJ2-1	CASSEPRQGARDEQFF	TGTGCCAGCAGTGAGCCCAGACAGGGGGCTAGGGATGAGCAGTTCTTC
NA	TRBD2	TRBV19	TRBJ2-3	CASSITGTSYTDTQYF	TGTGCCAGTAGCATCACCGGGACTAGCTACACAGATACGCAGTATTTT
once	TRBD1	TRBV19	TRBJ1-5	CASSIRGQGEQPQHF	TGTGCCAGTAGTATAAGGGGACAGGGAGAGCAGCCCCAGCATTTT
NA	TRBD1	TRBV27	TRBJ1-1	CASSFAGGDTEAFF	TGTGCCAGCAGTTTCGCAGGGGGAGACACTGAAGCTTTCTTT
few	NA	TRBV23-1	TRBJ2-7	CASSQLPGGYPYEQYF	TGCGCCAGCAGTCAATTGCCCGGGGGTTACCCCTACGAGCAGTACTTC
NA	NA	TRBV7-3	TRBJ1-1	CASRSQLNTEAFF	TGTGCCAGCAGATCACAGCTGAACACTGAAGCTTTCTTT
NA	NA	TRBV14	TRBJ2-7	CASSPLAGYYEQYF	TGTGCCAGCAGCCCGCTGGCAGGTTATTACGAGCAGTACTTC